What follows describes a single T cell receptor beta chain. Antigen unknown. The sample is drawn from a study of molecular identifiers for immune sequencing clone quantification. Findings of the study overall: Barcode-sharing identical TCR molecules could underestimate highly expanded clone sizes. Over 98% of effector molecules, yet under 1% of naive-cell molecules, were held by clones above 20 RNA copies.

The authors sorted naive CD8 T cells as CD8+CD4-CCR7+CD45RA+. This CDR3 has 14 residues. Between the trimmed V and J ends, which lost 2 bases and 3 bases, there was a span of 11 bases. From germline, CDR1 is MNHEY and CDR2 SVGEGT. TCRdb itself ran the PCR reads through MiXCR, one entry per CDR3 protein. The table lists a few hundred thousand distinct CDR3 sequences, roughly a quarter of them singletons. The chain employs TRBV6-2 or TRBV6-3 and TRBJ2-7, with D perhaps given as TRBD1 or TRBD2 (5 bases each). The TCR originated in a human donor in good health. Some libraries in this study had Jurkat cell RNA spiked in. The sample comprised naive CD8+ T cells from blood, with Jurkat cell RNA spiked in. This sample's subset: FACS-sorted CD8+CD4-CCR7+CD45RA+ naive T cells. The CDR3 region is CASSYESGGYEQYF. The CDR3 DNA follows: TGTGCCAGCAGTTACGAGTCTGGGGGCTACGAGCAGTACTTC.